The 26 T cell receptor beta chains presented below share a single source sample, sequenced in a study of PD-1 blockade in classical Hodgkin lymphoma. TCRdb's copy holds only in-frame clones and misses some; the assay was immunoSEQ multiplex PCR. The sample consists of more than 55,000 clones, around 89% of them appearing once. Each patient relapsed following autologous stem cell transplantation, and prior brentuximab vedotin exposure differed. Sample: peripheral blood mononuclear cells (PBMCs), taken before the second cycle of nivolumab. Every receptor here comes from a human donor with classical Hodgkin lymphoma.

The chain uses TRBV5-1 and TRBJ2-5, with TRBD1 identical over 8 bases. CDR1 and CDR2 (germline): SGHRS, YFSETQ. J was trimmed by 9 bases and V by 4 bases; bases with no gene match: 11. This CDR3 region has 14 residues. CDR3 bases: TGCGCCAGCAGCCCAAAGGACCCACAGGGGGCCCAGTACTTC. It codes for CASSPKDPQGAQYF.

The rearrangement links TRBV6-5 to TRBJ2-3, with D uncertain. The CDR3 length is 15 residues. Trimming pared 4 bases from V and 4 bases from J, leaving 15 bases between. The germline CDR1 and CDR2 sequences are MNHEY and SVGAGI. In DNA form, the CDR3 reads TGTGCCAGCAGTTCGACGATCACCCTCGCAGATACGCAGTATTTT. Translation gives CASSSTITLADTQYF.

The chain recombines TRBV6-5 with TRBJ1-5; TRBD1 might be the D (6 bases). The CDR3 spans 14 residues. V lost 5 bases and J 1 base, leaving 9 bases between the germline ends. CDR1 is MNHEY, CDR2 SVGAGI, per germline. The CDR3 here is CASSRQGSNQPQHF. CDR3 in DNA: TGTGCCAGCAGTCGGCAGGGGAGCAATCAGCCCCAGCATTTT.

The chain recombines TRBV27 with TRBJ1-2, with 7 bases identical to TRBD1. Trimming took 3 bases from V and 6 from J; bases not matched to a gene: 1. The germline V gene has CDR1 MNHEY and CDR2 SMNVEV (reference sequence). The CDR3 covers 12 residues. Here the CDR3 reads CASSFTGDGYTF. CDR3 DNA sequence: TGTGCCAGCAGTTTTACAGGGGATGGCTACACCTTC.

Regarding this clone: At the DNA level, this CDR3 is encoded by other sequences in the same sample as well. This chain connects TRBV5-1 to TRBJ2-2; 9 bases are a match to TRBD1. Germline V CDR1 and CDR2: SGHRS, YFSETQ. This CDR3 contains 15 residues. V dropped 3 bases and J dropped 4; count of bases not matched to a gene: 4. The CDR3 bases are TGCGCCAGCAGCTCAACAGGGGGCACCACCGGGGAGCTGTTTTTT. The encoded protein is CASSSTGGTTGELFF.

CDR3 in DNA: TGTGCCAGCAGCCAAGTATCAGGGCAGGGGGCTGCTGAAGCTTTCTTT. It specifies CASSQVSGQGAAEAFF. V usage is TRBV4-2 and J usage is TRBJ1-1, with TRBD1 matching over 8 bases. Germline lookup yields CDR1 LGHNA and CDR2 YNFKEQ. J lost 6 bases, V lost 1 base, and 10 bases had no gene match. CDR3 length equals 16 residues.

The chain is built from TRBV5-1 and TRBJ2-7; 10 nucleotides agree with TRBD1. The CDR3 extends over 15 amino acids. The germline CDR1 and CDR2 sequences are SGHRS and YFSETQ. V gave up 0 bases and J gave up 9 bases; unmatched junction bases: 9. In nucleotides, the CDR3 is TGCGCCAGCAGCTTGGAGGGGACAGGGGTTCTCGGGCAGTACTTC. Translation: CASSLEGTGVLGQYF. The complete variable domain, with remaining parts taken from reference TRBV5-1 and TRBJ2-7, reads KAGVTQTPRYLIKTRGQQVTLSCSPISGHRSVSWYQQTPGQGLQFLFEYFSETQRNKGNFPGRFSGRQFSNSRSEMNVSTLELGDSALYLCASSLEGTGVLGQYFGPGTRLTVT.

The chain is built from TRBV5-1 and TRBJ2-7; D gene uncertain. The CDR3 has 14 residues. Trimming removed 0 bases from V and 3 bases from J, with 10 bases in between. Germline values: CDR1 SGHRS, CDR2 YFSETQ. The CDR3 DNA sequence: TGCGCCAGCAGCTTGGTCGTGACAAGCTACGAGCAGTACTTC. This codes for CASSLVVTSYEQYF.

The chain has TRBV7-9 and TRBJ2-4; D could derive from TRBD1 or TRBD2 (5 bases each). Germline lookup yields CDR1 SEHNR and CDR2 FQNEAQ (reference sequence). V lost 1 base to trimming and J lost 8 bases, with 12 bases between them. CDR3 length: 14 amino acids. The CDR3, as DNA: TGTGCCAGCAGCTTAGGGGTTGGGGGAGACATTCAGTACTTC. The encoded protein is CASSLGVGGDIQYF.

The rearrangement links TRBV5-6 to TRBJ2-6; D may be TRBD1 (5 bases). Between the trimmed V and J ends, which lost 2 bases and 0 bases, there was a span of 12 bases. This CDR3 is built from 17 residues. Germline V gene data show CDR1 as SGHDT and CDR2 as YYEEEE. Here the CDR3 reads CASSFSAGFSGANVLTF. Here the CDR3 DNA reads TGTGCCAGCAGCTTTTCAGCAGGGTTCTCTGGGGCCAACGTCCTGACTTTC.

The sample holds a few counts of this clone. The chain recombines TRBV7-9 with TRBJ1-1; weak D call: TRBD1 (5 bases). V was cut by 1 base and J by 1 base, with 13 bases left in between. Germline CDR1 SEHNR, CDR2 FQNEAQ (reference sequence). The CDR3 is 16 residues long. For the CDR3, the DNA is TGTGCCAGCAGCTTAGTTCGGGGGGGAACGAACACTGAAGCTTTCTTT. Protein sequence: CASSLVRGGTNTEAFF.

V gene TRBV5-1 combines with J gene TRBJ1-1; possibly TRBD1 for D (5 bases). The CDR3 runs 13 residues. Trimming removed 4 bases at V and 8 bases at J, with 15 bases between. Per germline, CDR1 SGHRS and CDR2 YFSETQ. The chain's CDR3 is CASSVTAVSEAFF. CDR3 nucleotides: TGCGCCAGCAGCGTGACAGCGGTTTCCGAAGCTTTCTTT.

J is TRBJ2-2 and V is TRBV9, with 7 bases lining up with TRBD1. The CDR3 consists of 13 residues. Losses at the gene ends were 1 base for V and 6 bases for J; bases not matched to a gene: 0. Germline CDR1 SGDLS, CDR2 YYNGEE. In DNA, the CDR3 is TGTGCCAGCAGCGTAACAGGGGCCGGGGAGCTGTTTTTT. It yields the protein CASSVTGAGELFF.

This chain's CDR3 is CATRANEQFF. The DNA of the CDR3 is TGTGCCACCCGGGCCAATGAGCAGTTCTTC. The genes are TRBV28 and TRBJ2-1; D remains unclear. V was cut by 10 bases and J by 6 bases, with 7 bases left in between. The CDR3 covers 10 residues. From germline, CDR1 is MDHEN and CDR2 SYDVKM.

The V call is TRBV7-8, the J call TRBJ1-3, with unresolved D. V lost 1 base to trimming and J lost 2 bases, with 9 bases between them. The length of the CDR3 is 15 residues. Germline V lookup: CDR1 SGHVS, CDR2 FQNEAQ. The CDR3 sequence is CASSLEGVTGNTIYF. The CDR3 nucleotides are TGTGCCAGCAGCTTAGAGGGCGTGACTGGAAACACCATATATTTT.

The chain is built from TRBV10-2 and TRBJ1-1, with a possible D match to TRBD1 (5 bases). This CDR3 region has 11 residues. CDR1 and CDR2 (germline): WSHSY, SAAADI. The V and J ends lost 8 bases and 7 bases respectively, with 11 bases between them. In nucleotides, the CDR3 is TGCGCCAGCGTGGGGGGGGTTGAAGCTTTCTTT. Translation: CASVGGVEAFF.

As DNA, the CDR3 is TGCGCCAGCAGCTTGAGAGGGCCTGCTTACTTGAATGAAAAACTGTTTTTT. Translating gives CASSLRGPAYLNEKLFF. The chain joins TRBV5-1 to TRBJ1-4, with D unresolved. The CDR3 contains 17 residues. Trimming cost V 1 base and J 5 bases, with 18 bases left between them. Germline V gene lookup returns CDR1 SGHRS and CDR2 YFSETQ.

This clone was seen a few times. This sequence joins TRBV19 and TRBJ1-2; no firm D call. V shed 9 bases and J shed 2 bases, with 10 bases lying between them. CDR1 is LNHDA and CDR2 is SQIVND in the germline V gene (reference sequence). The CDR3 runs to 12 residues. The DNA of the CDR3 is TGTGCCAGACGACTTCTCAACTATGGCTACACCTTC. It codes for CARRLLNYGYTF.

This sequence joins TRBV27 and TRBJ2-5; D is perhaps TRBD1 or TRBD2 (5 bases each). Trimming took 3 bases from V and 2 from J, leaving 22 bases between them. CDR3 length: 18 residues. CDR1 is MNHEY, CDR2 SMNVEV, per germline (reference sequence). CDR3 residues: CASSLGSGRTLGQETQYF. The DNA of the CDR3 is TGTGCCAGCAGTTTGGGGTCGGGACGGACGCTTGGTCAAGAGACCCAGTACTTC.

J is TRBJ2-2 and V is TRBV7-6; 8 bases line up with TRBD1. This CDR3 is built from 14 residues. V gave up 8 bases and J gave up 8 bases; unmatched junction bases: 10. Germline loops: CDR1 SGHVS, CDR2 FNYEAQ. In DNA, the CDR3 is TGTGCCAGCGGGAGACAGGGGACCGCGGGGGAGCTGTTTTTT. It translates to CASGRQGTAGELFF.

The chain recombines TRBV5-4 with TRBJ1-4, with TRBD1 matching over 7 bases. There are 15 residues in the CDR3. The V segment lost 5 bases and the J segment 2 bases; nucleotides outside the gene matches: 6. Germline CDR1 SGHNT, CDR2 YYREEE (reference sequence). The CDR3 loop reads CASSFGQETNEKLFF. CDR3 bases: TGTGCCAGCAGTTTTGGACAGGAGACTAATGAAAAACTGTTTTTT.

The gene calls are TRBV6-4 and TRBJ1-6; D gene unclear. The ends were cut back, 2 bases at V and 7 bases at J, with 18 bases in the middle. The germline V gene encodes CDR1 MRHNA and CDR2 SNTAGT. CDR3 length: 17 residues. CDR3 nucleotides: TGTGCCAGCAGTGACGTTCTGGGTTACAGAGAGAATTCACCCCTCCACTTT. It specifies CASSDVLGYRENSPLHF.

The rearrangement links TRBV7-9 to TRBJ2-2, with no clear D. V shed 2 bases and J shed 7 bases, with 14 bases lying between them. This CDR3 region has 15 residues. CDR1 and CDR2 (germline): SEHNR, FQNEAQ (reference sequence). The CDR3 region is CASSLLRGIYGELFF. CDR3 sequence (DNA): TGTGCCAGCAGCTTATTACGTGGGATTTACGGGGAGCTGTTTTTT. The whole variable domain, remainder taken from reference TRBV7-9 and TRBJ2-2, is DTGVSQNPRHKITKRGQNVTFRCDPISEHNRLYWYRQTLGQGPEFLTYFQNEAQLEKSRLLSDRFSAERPKGSFSTLEIQRTEQGDSAMYLCASSLLRGIYGELFFGEGSRLTVL.

The chain combines TRBV29-1 with TRBJ1-2; no firm D call. This CDR3 region has 11 residues. V shed 1 base and J shed 8 bases, with 8 bases lying between them. Looked up from germline, CDR1 is SQVTM and CDR2 is ANQGSEA. The CDR3 DNA is TGCAGCGTTGAAGGACGGAACGGCTACACCTTC. Protein product: CSVEGRNGYTF. The variable domain in full, completed from reference TRBV29-1 and TRBJ1-2, reads SAVISQKPSRDICQRGTSLTIQCQVDSQVTMMFWYRQQPGQSLTLIATANQGSEATYESGFVIDKFPISRPNLTFSTLTVSNMSPEDSSIYLCSVEGRNGYTFGSGTRLTVV.

This clone was detected a few times. This chain connects TRBV13 to TRBJ1-3; D not certain. V lost 8 bases and J lost 4, with 12 bases in between. Germline V lookup: CDR1 PRHDT, CDR2 FYEKMQ (reference sequence). The CDR3 has 13 residues. Written as DNA, the CDR3 is TGTGCCAGCTCTCATAGAGCCGGAAACACCATATATTTT. It specifies CASSHRAGNTIYF.

The gene calls are TRBV5-1 and TRBJ1-1; the match to TRBD1 covers 8 bases. Germline V gives CDR1 SGHRS, CDR2 YFSETQ. Trimming took 4 bases from V and 4 from J; bases not matched to a gene: 9. The length of the CDR3 is 15 residues. CDR3 region: CASSLETGVSTEAFF. The DNA for the CDR3 is TGCGCCAGCAGCCTAGAGACAGGGGTGAGCACTGAAGCTTTCTTT.